The 5 T cell receptor beta chains below all came from one sample that was sequenced in a study of cytomegalovirus exposure and HLA in healthy donors. Amplification used 60 Vbeta primers and 13 Jbeta primers. Libraries were prepared by immunoSEQ multiplex PCR; TCRdb keeps only in-frame clonotypes and omits some of them. The record lists around 150,000 clones, of which the ten most abundant hold roughly 2.7%. Sequences were obtained from PBMCs. These TCRs come from a man in his forties in good health and CMV-seronegative.

V and J are TRBV27 and TRBJ2-4; 7 nucleotides match TRBD1. V trimming: 7 bases; J trimming: 4 bases; junction bases outside the gene matches: 7. The germline gives CDR1 MNHEY, CDR2 SMNVEV (reference sequence). The CDR3 is 14 residues long. The CDR3 reads CASTPDRAKNIQYF. For the CDR3, the DNA is TGTGCCAGCACTCCAGACAGGGCAAAAAACATTCAGTACTTC.

The chain links TRBV27 to TRBJ2-7; 9 bases are a match to TRBD1. The V segment lost 3 bases and the J segment 5 bases; nucleotides outside the gene matches: 8. Looked up from germline, CDR1 is MNHEY and CDR2 is SMNVEV (reference sequence). CDR3 length: 15 amino acids. For the CDR3, the DNA is TGTGCCAGCAGTTTGTCCGGGACAGGGTGGGACGAGCAGTACTTC. Protein product: CASSLSGTGWDEQYF.

The chain recombines TRBV7-9 with TRBJ2-6; D possibly corresponds to TRBD2 (6 bases). The CDR3 loop spans 17 amino acids. CDR1 SEHNR and CDR2 FQNEAQ come from the germline V gene (reference sequence). Trimming cost V 3 bases and J 2 bases, with 14 bases left between them. The CDR3 loop is CASSLGVGRTGANVLTF. For the CDR3, the DNA is TGTGCCAGCAGCTTGGGGGTCGGGAGAACTGGGGCCAACGTCCTGACTTTC.

The rearrangement joins TRBV14 to TRBJ2-7; D might be TRBD1 (6 bases). Trimming removed 4 bases from V and 5 bases from J, with 15 bases in between. The CDR3 totals 14 residues. The germline V gene encodes CDR1 SGHDN and CDR2 FVKESK. CDR3 loop: CASSPTQGWNEQYF. The CDR3 DNA sequence: TGTGCCAGCAGCCCAACCCAGGGGTGGAACGAGCAGTACTTC.

The CDR3: CASSPGTGGTYGYTF. The CDR3 DNA follows: TGCGCCAGCAGCCCCGGGACAGGGGGAACTTATGGCTACACCTTC. The chain uses TRBV4-3 and TRBJ1-2; TRBD1 agrees at 11 bases. Looked up from germline, CDR1 is LGHNA and CDR2 is YSLEER. Trimming removed 4 bases from V and 5 bases from J; junction bases left unmatched: 6. The CDR3 totals 15 residues.